Each of the 5 T cell receptor beta chains below was sequenced from the same sample in a study of Tregs in tolerant kidney transplant recipients. The method was immunoSEQ multiplex PCR; TCRdb's version includes in-frame clones alone and lacks a portion of them. The sample shows about 64,000 clones, more than 70% of them seen only once. Recipients received nonmyeloablative bone marrow transplants from related graft donors, with transient mixed chimerism. The sample here was CD4+ T cells from blood (PBMCs), taken 6 months after the transplant. Receptors were obtained from a human patient who received a combined kidney and bone marrow transplant. Some T cells may arise from the graft donor.

The rearrangement links TRBV7-9 to TRBJ2-2, with D perhaps TRBD2 (6 bases). Trimming left V 7 bases short and J 5 bases short, with 14 bases between. The CDR3 covers 14 residues. The V gene's germline CDR1 is SEHNR and CDR2 FQNEAQ (reference sequence). The CDR3 bases are TGTGCCAGCACCGCTGGAGGGTGGACCGGGGAGCTGTTTTTT. This encodes CASTAGGWTGELFF.

The chain carries TRBV5-4 and TRBJ2-3, with D maybe TRBD2 (6 bases). Between the trimmed V and J ends, which lost 2 bases and 3 bases, there was a span of 10 bases. Germline CDR1 reads SGHNT; CDR2 reads YYREEE (reference sequence). The length of the CDR3 is 14 residues. CDR3: CASSFPGDTDTQYF. The CDR3 bases are TGTGCCAGCAGCTTCCCGGGGGATACAGATACGCAGTATTTT.

The J gene is TRBJ2-2, the V gene TRBV19; 7 bases are shared with TRBD2. In germline, CDR1 is LNHDA, CDR2 SQIVND (reference sequence). The CDR3 runs 16 residues. Trimming at V came to 6 bases and at J to 4 bases, leaving 11 bases not matched to a gene. As DNA, the CDR3 is TGTGCCAGTAGAGCGGGACGGGGGTTTGGCACCGGGGAGCTGTTTTTT. Protein product: CASRAGRGFGTGELFF.

The gene calls are TRBV30 and TRBJ1-3; D remains ambiguous. Germline V lookup: CDR1 GTSNPN, CDR2 SVGIG (reference sequence). The CDR3 extends over 13 amino acids. Trimming pared 0 bases from V and 6 bases from J, leaving 9 bases between. The CDR3, as DNA: TGTGCCTGGAGTGTAACTAGAGAAAACACCATATATTTT. It translates to CAWSVTRENTIYF.

The rearrangement joins TRBV2 to TRBJ1-4, with 7 bases fitting TRBD1. Germline V CDR1 and CDR2: SNHLY, FYNNEI. V was pared by 6 bases and J by 3 bases, with 7 bases of the junction left unmatched. The CDR3 is made up of 15 amino acids. CDR3 coding DNA: TGTGCCAGCAGGGAGACAGGGAAGGCTAATGAAAAACTGTTTTTT. Translation: CASRETGKANEKLFF.